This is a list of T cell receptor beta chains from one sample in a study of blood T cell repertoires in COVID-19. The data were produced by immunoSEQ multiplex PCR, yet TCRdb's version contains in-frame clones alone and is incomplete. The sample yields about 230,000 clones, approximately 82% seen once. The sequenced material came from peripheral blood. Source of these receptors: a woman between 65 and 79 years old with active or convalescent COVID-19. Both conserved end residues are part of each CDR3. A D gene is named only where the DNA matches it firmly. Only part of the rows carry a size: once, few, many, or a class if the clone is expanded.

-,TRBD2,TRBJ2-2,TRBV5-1,TGCGCCAGCAGCGTAGCGGGAGGATTCGGGGAGCTGTTTTTT,CASSVAGGFGELFF
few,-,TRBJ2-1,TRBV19,TGTGCCAGTAACATGGGGCCAGTAAACTCCTACAATGAGCAGTTCTTC,CASNMGPVNSYNEQFF
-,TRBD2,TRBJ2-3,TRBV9,TGTGCCAGCAGCGCGACTAGCGGGGGTGGGGATACGCAGTATTTT,CASSATSGGGDTQYF
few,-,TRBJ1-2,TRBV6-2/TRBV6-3,TGTGCCAGCAGTTGGACAGATTATGGCTACACCTTC,CASSWTDYGYTF
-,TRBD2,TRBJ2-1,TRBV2,TGTGCCAGCAGGAGGGGACTAGCGGGAGGATCCCGGACCAATGAGCAGTTCTTC,CASRRGLAGGSRTNEQFF
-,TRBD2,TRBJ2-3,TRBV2,TGTGCCGGGTTAGCGGGAGAGGTCACAGATACGCAGTATTTT,CAGLAGEVTDTQYF
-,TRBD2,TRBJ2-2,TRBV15,TGTGCCACCAGCAGGGGCCGACTAGCGGGAGCTTCTGGGAGCACCGGGGAGCTGTTTTTT,CATSRGRLAGASGSTGELFF
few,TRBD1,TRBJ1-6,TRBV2,TGTGCCAGCGGTCGACAGGGAAATTCACCCCTCCACTTT,CASGRQGNSPLHF
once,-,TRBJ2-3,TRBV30,TGTGCCTGGAGCAAAGCGGCCCTGAGCACAGATACGCAGTATTTT,CAWSKAALSTDTQYF
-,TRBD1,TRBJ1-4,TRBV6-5,TGTGCCAGCAGAGGGGGCTTTTATGAAAAACTGTTTTTT,CASRGGFYEKLFF
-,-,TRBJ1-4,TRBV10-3,TGTGCCATCAGTGAGGATGGAGGTGAGGCAGAAAAACTGTTTTTT,CAISEDGGEAEKLFF
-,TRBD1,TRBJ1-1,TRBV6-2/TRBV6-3,TGTGCCAGCAGTTGGACAGGGGTAACTGAAGCTTTCTTT,CASSWTGVTEAFF
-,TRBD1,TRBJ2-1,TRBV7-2,TGTGCCAGCAGCCCCGCCCAGGGGGCCCACCCGCGGGAGCAGTTCTTC,CASSPAQGAHPREQFF
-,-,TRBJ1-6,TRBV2,TGTGCCAGCAGTGCTCAGGGGAGCTCCTATAATTCACCCCTCCACTTT,CASSAQGSSYNSPLHF
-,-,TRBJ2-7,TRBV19,TGTGCCAGTAGTATCGGGCAGGGGGGTAGCTACGAGCAGTACTTC,CASSIGQGGSYEQYF
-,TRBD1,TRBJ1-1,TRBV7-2,TGTGCCAGCAGCCCTAATACAGGGGGTAGGACTGAAGCTTTCTTT,CASSPNTGGRTEAFF
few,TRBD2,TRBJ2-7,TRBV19,TGTGCCAGTAGTATACAGCGGGGAAGCGAGCAGTACTTC,CASSIQRGSEQYF
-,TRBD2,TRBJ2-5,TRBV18,TGTGCCAGCTCACCACGTACTAGCGGACAAGAGACCCAGTACTTC,CASSPRTSGQETQYF
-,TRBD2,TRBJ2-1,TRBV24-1,TGTGCCACCAGTGATCCACCTAGCGGGAGGGCCTACAATGAGCAGTTCTTC,CATSDPPSGRAYNEQFF
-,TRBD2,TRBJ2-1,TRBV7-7,TGTGCTAGCAGCCCTCTCAGCGCGGGAGAGGTTGGTGAGCAGTTCTTC,CASSPLSAGEVGEQFF
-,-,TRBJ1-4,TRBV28,TGTGCCGGCGGTACGGCGGTTAATGAAAAACTGTTTTTT,CAGGTAVNEKLFF
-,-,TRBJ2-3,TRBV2,TGTGCCAGCACAGGGGACGCAGATACGCAGTATTTT,CASTGDADTQYF
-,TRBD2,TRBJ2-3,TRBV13,TGTGCCAGCAGCAACCCGCCGGGACTAGCGGGGTCAGATACGCAGTATTTT,CASSNPPGLAGSDTQYF
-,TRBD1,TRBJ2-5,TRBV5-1,TGCGCCAGCAGCTTGGGACAGGGAAAAGAGACCCAGTACTTC,CASSLGQGKETQYF
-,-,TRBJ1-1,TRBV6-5,TGTGCCAGCACAGGGGCTGGGCACACTGAAGCTTTCTTT,CASTGAGHTEAFF
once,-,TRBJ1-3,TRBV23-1,TGCGCCAGCAGTCAGGGCAACTCTGGAAACACCATATATTTT,CASSQGNSGNTIYF
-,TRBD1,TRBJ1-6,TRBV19,TGTGCCAGTAGGGACAGGGTTACTTCACCCCTCCACTTT,CASRDRVTSPLHF
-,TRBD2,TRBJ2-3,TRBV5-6,TGTGCCAGCAGCCTGACTAGCGGGGGCCTCGGCTTGTTGTTT,CASSLTSGGLGLLF
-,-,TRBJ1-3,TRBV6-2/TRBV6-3,TGTGCCAGCAGCCTAGGAGGACCGATCTCTGGAAACACCATATATTTT,CASSLGGPISGNTIYF
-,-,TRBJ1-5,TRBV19,TGTGCCAGTAGTATAGAGGACAGTCTTATGCCCCAGCATTTT,CASSIEDSLMPQHF
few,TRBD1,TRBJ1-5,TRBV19,TGTGCCAGTAGTATTCAATACAGCCCTGGCAGGGGGATAGGTCAGCCCCAGCATTTT,CASSIQYSPGRGIGQPQHF
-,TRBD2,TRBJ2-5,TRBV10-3,TGTGCCATCGCGACTAGCGGACAAGAGACCCAGTACTTC,CAIATSGQETQYF
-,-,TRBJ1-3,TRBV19,TGTGCCAGTAGGAGGGGGTTCGGAAACACCATATATTTT,CASRRGFGNTIYF
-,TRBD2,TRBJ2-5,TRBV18,TGTGCCAGCCGAACTAGCGGGAGTAGAGAGACCCAGTACTTC,CASRTSGSRETQYF
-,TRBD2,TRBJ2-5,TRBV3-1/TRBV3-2,TGTGCCAGCAGCTCCTGGACTAGCGGACAAGAGACCCAGTACTTC,CASSSWTSGQETQYF
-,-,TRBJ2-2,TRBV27,TGTGCCAGCAGTTTCAGAGGGCTCACCGGGGAGCTGTTTTTT,CASSFRGLTGELFF
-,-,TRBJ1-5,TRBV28,TGTGCCAGCAGTTTCGGACACTTACAGCCCCAGCATTTT,CASSFGHLQPQHF
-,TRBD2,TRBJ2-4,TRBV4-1,TGCGCCAGCAGCCATCGCACTAGCGGGACCGAAAACATTCAGTACTTC,CASSHRTSGTENIQYF
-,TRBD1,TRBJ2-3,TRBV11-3,TGTGCCAGCAGCCACCGGGACAGGCATGGGGATACGCAGTATTTT,CASSHRDRHGDTQYF
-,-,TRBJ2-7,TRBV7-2,TGTGCCAGCAGCTTAGCTCTGTACTCGCGCGAGCAGTACTTC,CASSLALYSREQYF
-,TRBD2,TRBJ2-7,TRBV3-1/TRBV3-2,TGTGCCAGCAGCCTGACTAGCGGGGGGAGTAACGAGCAGTACTTC,CASSLTSGGSNEQYF
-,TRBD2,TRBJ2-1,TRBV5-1,TGCGCCAGCAGCACGGGACTAGCGGGAGGGAATGAGCAGTTCTTC,CASSTGLAGGNEQFF
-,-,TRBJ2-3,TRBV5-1,TGCGCCAGCAGCTTGCAGGGTTTCACAGATACGCAGTATTTT,CASSLQGFTDTQYF
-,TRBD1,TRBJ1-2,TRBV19,TGTGCCACCTTACAGGGGGGTAACTATGGCTACACCTTC,CATLQGGNYGYTF
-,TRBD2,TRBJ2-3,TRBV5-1,TGCGCCAGCAGCCCAGTAGCGGGGGGCACAGATACGCAGTATTTT,CASSPVAGGTDTQYF
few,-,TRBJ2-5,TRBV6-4,TGTGCCAGCAGTGACTCGGTAGTGAAGACCCAGTACTTC,CASSDSVVKTQYF
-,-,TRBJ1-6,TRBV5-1,TGCGCCAGCAGCTTGGGACTGCGCTCCTATAATTCACCCCTCCACTTT,CASSLGLRSYNSPLHF
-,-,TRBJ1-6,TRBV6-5,TGTGCCAGCAGTTACTCCAGGATTCTGGATAATTCACCCCTCCACTTT,CASSYSRILDNSPLHF
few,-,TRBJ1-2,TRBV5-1,TGCGCCAGCAGCTTGGGGTTTGAGACTCCGGAGGGCTACACCTTC,CASSLGFETPEGYTF
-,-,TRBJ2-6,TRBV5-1,TGCGCCAGCAGCTTGGCCTCAGGGGCTGGGGCCAACGTCCTGACTTTC,CASSLASGAGANVLTF
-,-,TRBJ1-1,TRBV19,TGTGCCAGTAGTCCCCAACGTGGACAGAACACTGAAGCTTTCTTT,CASSPQRGQNTEAFF
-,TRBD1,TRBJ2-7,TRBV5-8,TGTGCCAGCAGCTTGGGGACAGGCCTGATACGAGGAGAGCAGTACTTC,CASSLGTGLIRGEQYF
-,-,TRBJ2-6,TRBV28,TGTGCCAGCACCCTAGGGGGGGCTGGGGCCAACGTCCTGACTTTC,CASTLGGAGANVLTF
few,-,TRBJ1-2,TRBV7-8,TGTGCCAGCACCTATGGAGGAAGCTATGGCTACACCTTC,CASTYGGSYGYTF